The sequence of this T cell receptor beta chain was determined in a study of blood T cell repertoires in COVID-19. Produced via immunoSEQ multiplex PCR; TCRdb's table is partial and in-frame only. The table records over 200,000 clones, 81% of them present only once. CDR1 MNHEY and CDR2 SVGAGI come from the germline V gene. The length of the CDR3 is 15 residues. V lost 7 bases to trimming and J lost 2 bases, with 17 bases between them. This TCR came from a woman between 45 and 60 years old with acute COVID-19. The sample comprised PBMCs or T cells enriched from blood (not recorded which). This chain joins TRBV6-5 and TRBJ1-1; TRBD1 is a possible D gene (5 bases). The CDR3, as DNA: TGTGCCAGCAACCAAAGGGGCAGGGTTAACACTGAAGCTTTCTTT. It yields the protein CASNQRGRVNTEAFF.